This T cell receptor beta chain was obtained from a study of T-cell reconstitution after alpha-beta-depleted transplantation in children. Whole-study findings and limits: Some patients' high day-60 TCRbeta diversity was attributed to recipient cells surviving conditioning. About two months after transplant, alpha-beta T cells reportedly came from several hundred expanded graft clones. T cells produced anew were the main source of T-cell counts and diversity one year after transplant.

In this sample, this clonotype turned up many times. What it binds is not known. This CDR3 region has 18 residues. Unique molecular identifiers were built into the TCRbeta library. Using its own MiXCR run on the PCR reads, TCRdb lists one record per CDR3 protein. The table includes roughly 280,000 distinct CDR3 sequences, roughly 11% detected once. This TCR came from a male patient between 2 and 15 years old who had a stem cell transplant for chronic granulomatous disease, so the T cells may come from the graft donor. This specimen was peripheral blood, taken 180 days after TCRalphabeta/CD19-depleted stem cell transplant. This chain joins TRBV21-1 and TRBJ1-1; TRBD1, the table's D call, was not compared with the DNA. TRBV21-1 is tagged as a pseudogene. The CDR3, as DNA: TGTGCCAGCAGCAAAGGGGAGGGACAGGTAGGTTCGAACACTGAAGCTTTCTTT. It codes for CASSKGEGQVGSNTEAFF.